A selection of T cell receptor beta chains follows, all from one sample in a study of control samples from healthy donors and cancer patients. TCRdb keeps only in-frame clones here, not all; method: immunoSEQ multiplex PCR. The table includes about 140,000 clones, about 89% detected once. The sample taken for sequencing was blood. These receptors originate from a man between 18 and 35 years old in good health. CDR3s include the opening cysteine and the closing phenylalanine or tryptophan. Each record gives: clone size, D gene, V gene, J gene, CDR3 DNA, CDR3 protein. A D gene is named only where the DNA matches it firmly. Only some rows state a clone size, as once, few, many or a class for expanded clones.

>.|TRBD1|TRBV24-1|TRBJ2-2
TGTGCCACCAGTGGTCTCGGACAGGGCCCGAACACCGGGGAGCTGTTTTTT
CATSGLGQGPNTGELFF
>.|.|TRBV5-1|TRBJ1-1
TGCGCCAGCAAGTTCAGTTTGAACACTGAAGCTTTCTTT
CASKFSLNTEAFF
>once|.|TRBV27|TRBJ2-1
TGTGCCAGCAGTTTAGCCGGGACCTTAGCCTACAATGAGCAGTTCTTC
CASSLAGTLAYNEQFF
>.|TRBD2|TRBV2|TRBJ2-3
TGTGCCAGCAGTGAAGTGGGACTAGCGGTACTATCTAGCACAGATACGCAGTATTTT
CASSEVGLAVLSSTDTQYF
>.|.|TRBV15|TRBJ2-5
TGTGCCACCAGCAGAGATCTCCCCCCCGCGGAGACCCAGTACTTC
CATSRDLPPAETQYF
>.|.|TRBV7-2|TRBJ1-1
TGTGCCAGCAGCTTAAGCCTCGATACGGCTTTCTTT
CASSLSLDTAFF
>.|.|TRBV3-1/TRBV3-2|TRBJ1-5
TGTGCCAGCAGCCAAGATGGGCAGGGCGCTCAGCCCCAGCATTTT
CASSQDGQGAQPQHF
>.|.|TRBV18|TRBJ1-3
TGTGCCAGCTCACCACCGATTGGAGGTGGAAACACCATATATTTT
CASSPPIGGGNTIYF
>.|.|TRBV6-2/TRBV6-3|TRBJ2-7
TGTGCCAGCAGTGACGGACGTAAGCTCGAGCAGTACTTC
CASSDGRKLEQYF
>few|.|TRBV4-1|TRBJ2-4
TGCGCCAGCAGCCAAGCCAGGGCCCGAGAAACCAAAAACATTCAGTACTTC
CASSQARARETKNIQYF
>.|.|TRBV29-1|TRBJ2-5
TGCAGCGCCGGGGGTGGGAAAGAGACCCAGTACTTC
CSAGGGKETQYF
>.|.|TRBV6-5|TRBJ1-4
TGTGCCTCTCGGGTCCAAAATGAAAAACTGTTTTTT
CASRVQNEKLFF
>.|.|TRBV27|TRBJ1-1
TGTGCCAGCAGTTTATCATTCGTGGAGGGTGCTTTCTTT
CASSLSFVEGAFF
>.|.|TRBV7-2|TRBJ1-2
TGTGCCAGCAGCCGAGAGACAATCTATGGCTACACCTTC
CASSRETIYGYTF
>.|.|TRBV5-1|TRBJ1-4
TGCGCCAGCAGCTTGGTGGGTGGGGAAAATGAAAAACTGTTTTTT
CASSLVGGENEKLFF
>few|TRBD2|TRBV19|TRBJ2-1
TGTGCCAGTAGTATCCCCAGCGGGGGGGCGCATGAGCAGTTCTTC
CASSIPSGGAHEQFF
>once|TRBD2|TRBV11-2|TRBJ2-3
TGTGCCAGCAGCTTAGGACTAGCGGGGGGGCAAGATACGCAGTATTTT
CASSLGLAGGQDTQYF
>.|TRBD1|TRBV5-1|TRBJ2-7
TGCGCCAGCAGCACGGGACAGACCTACGAGCAGTACTTC
CASSTGQTYEQYF
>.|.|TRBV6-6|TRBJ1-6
TGTGCCAGCAGCCTCCACGCGGACCCGTACCCTCCCCTCCACTTT
CASSLHADPYPPLHF
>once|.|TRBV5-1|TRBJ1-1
TGCGCCAGCAGCTTGGCAAGGGGAATGAACACTGAAGCTTTCTTT
CASSLARGMNTEAFF
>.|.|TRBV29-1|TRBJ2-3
TGCAGCGTTGAACCTAGCCCCCCAGATACGCAGTATTTT
CSVEPSPPDTQYF
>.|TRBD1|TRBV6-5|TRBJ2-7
TGTGCCAGCGTAACAGGGGCGGAATCCTACGAGCAGTACTTC
CASVTGAESYEQYF
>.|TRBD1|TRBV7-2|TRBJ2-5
TGTGCCAGCAGCCCTTTGGGACAGCAAGAGACCCAGTACTTC
CASSPLGQQETQYF
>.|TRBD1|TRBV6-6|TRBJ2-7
TGTGCCAGCACCTTAGACAGGGAAGGCTACGAGCAGTACTTC
CASTLDREGYEQYF
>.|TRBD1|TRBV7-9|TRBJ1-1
TGTGCCAGCAGCCAAACAGGGGGGAACACTGAAGCTTTCTTT
CASSQTGGNTEAFF
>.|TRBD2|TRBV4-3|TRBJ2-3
TGCGCCAGCAGCCAAGATCAGGGACTAGCGGGGGGGTTTAGCACAGATACGCAGTATTTT
CASSQDQGLAGGFSTDTQYF
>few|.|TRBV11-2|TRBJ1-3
TGTGCCAGCACCCTAGGGGGGGGCAGTGGAAACACCATATATTTT
CASTLGGGSGNTIYF
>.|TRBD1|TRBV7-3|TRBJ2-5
TGTGCCAGCAGCTTAAATGGCCAGGGGGCGCGGGAGACCCAGTACTTC
CASSLNGQGARETQYF
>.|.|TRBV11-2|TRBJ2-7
TGTGCCAGCAGCTTAGTCTACGAGCAGTACTTC
CASSLVYEQYF
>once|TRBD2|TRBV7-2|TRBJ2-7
TGTGCCAGCAGCTGGGGGGGACTGAAGACCTACGAGCAGTACTTC
CASSWGGLKTYEQYF
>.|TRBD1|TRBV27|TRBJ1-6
TGTGCCAGCAGGCCCCCCGCAGGGGGGTCGTCACCCCTCCACTTT
CASRPPAGGSSPLHF
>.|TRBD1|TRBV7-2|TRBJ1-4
TGTGCCAGCAGCTTAGGACAGGGAACAGCTGGACTGTTTTTT
CASSLGQGTAGLFF
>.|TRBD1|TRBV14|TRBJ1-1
TGTGCCAGCAGCCAAGATTTCGGACAGGGAGGGTCCACTGAAGCTTTCTTT
CASSQDFGQGGSTEAFF
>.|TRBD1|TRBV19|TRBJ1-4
TGTGCCAGTAGCCCGACAGGGCCGCGGGATGAAAAACTGTTTTTT
CASSPTGPRDEKLFF
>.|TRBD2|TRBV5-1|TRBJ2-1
TGCGCCAGCAGCTTGGTTGGTAGCGGGGGGGCCCGCAATGAGCAGTTCTTC
CASSLVGSGGARNEQFF
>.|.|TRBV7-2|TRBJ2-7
TGTGCCAGCAGCTTAATCCGGACCGAGCAGTACTTC
CASSLIRTEQYF
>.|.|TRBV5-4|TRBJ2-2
TGTGCCAGCAGCTTGGGCGGGCTTGGCACCGGGGAGCTGCTTTTT
CASSLGGLGTGELLF
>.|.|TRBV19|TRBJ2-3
TGTGCCAGTAGTCCTTATGCAGATACGCAGTATTTT
CASSPYADTQYF
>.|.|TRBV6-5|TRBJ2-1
TGTGCCAGCAGTTACTCGAACGTCAATGAGCAGTTCTTC
CASSYSNVNEQFF
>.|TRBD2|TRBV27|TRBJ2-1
TGTGCCAGCAGTCCCGGGGGGTGGGTCGACAATGAGCAGTTCTTC
CASSPGGWVDNEQFF
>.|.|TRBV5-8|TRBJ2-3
TGTGCCAGCAGCTTGGGGCCAGATACCACAGATACGCAGTATTTT
CASSLGPDTTDTQYF
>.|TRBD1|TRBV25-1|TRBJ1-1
TGTGCCAGCAGTGAGAGTCTAAGGGGGCGGGTGGGAGCTTTCTTT
CASSESLRGRVGAFF
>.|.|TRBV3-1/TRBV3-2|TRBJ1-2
TGTGCCAGCGGACGAGGAGAGGACTATGGCTACACCTTC
CASGRGEDYGYTF
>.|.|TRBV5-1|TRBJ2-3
TGCGCCAGCAGCTTGGGATATTGGACAACGAGCACAGATACGCAGTATTTT
CASSLGYWTTSTDTQYF
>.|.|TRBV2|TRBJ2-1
TGTGCCAGCAGTGGGGGGCAGAACTACAATGAGCAGTTCTTC
CASSGGQNYNEQFF
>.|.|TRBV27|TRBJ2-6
TGTGCCAGCAGCCCCGTCTACGGGCGAAACAACGTCCTGACTTTC
CASSPVYGRNNVLTF
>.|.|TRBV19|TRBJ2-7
TGTGCCAGTAGTATAGGGGGCAGGGGTCACTCCTACGAGCAGTACTTC
CASSIGGRGHSYEQYF